The entry below gives a single T cell receptor beta chain sequence along with its context. No antigen is known for it. The source of the sample is a study of beta chain features in type 1 diabetes. Overall study context: Summed over all samples, the examined sorted cells came to under 110,000,000. Whole-study results and caveats: The study found moderately but significantly shorter TCRB CDR3s in all four CD4+ subsets of Type 1 diabetes patients.

Sorting that relied on CD45RO/CCR7/CD25/CD127/CD95/CD27 yielded CD4+ naive, central memory, regulatory and stem cell-like memory cells. Purity exceeding 98% was reached by all sorted populations. Expressed TCRB transcripts were sequenced because the isolated RNA had all been reverse transcribed beforehand. The table came from immunoSEQ multiplex PCR; TCRdb's copy has only in-frame clones and leaves some out. The sample consists of over 25,000 clones, roughly three fifths of them appearing once. Sequencing was performed on Tregs from blood. This TCR was sampled from a young woman with type 1 diabetes.

Here the CDR3 DNA reads TGTGCCGGGGGACTCTGGAACACTGAAGCTTTCTTT. Its translation is CAGGLWNTEAFF. The chain links TRBV30 to TRBJ1-1; the D gene is possibly TRBD1 (5 bases). Trimming left V 8 bases short and J 1 base short, with 11 bases between. There are 12 residues in the CDR3. Germline V gene data show CDR1 as GTSNPN and CDR2 as SVGIG (reference sequence). The entire variable domain, with the rest obtained from reference TRBV30 and TRBJ1-1, is as follows: SQTIHQWPATLVQPVGSPLSLECTVEGTSNPNLYWYRQAAGRGLQLLFYSVGIGQISSEVPQNLSASRPQDRQFILSSKKLLLSDSGFYLCAGGLWNTEAFFGQGTRLTVV.